This is a list of T cell receptor beta chains from one sample in a study of blood T cell repertoires in COVID-19. Using immunoSEQ multiplex PCR, the repertoire was profiled, and TCRdb retains in-frame clones only, with some absent. Of more than 80,000 clones in the sample, 76% were seen once. Sequenced material: peripheral blood. The source of these receptors is a man aged 80 or over with COVID-19, enrolled during active disease. The CDR3 runs from the conserved cysteine through the conserved F or W. D genes are given only for firm matches. Clone size, where shown, is once, few, many, or a class for clones that have expanded.

abundance: -
j_gene: TRBJ2-7
d_gene: TRBD2
v_gene: TRBV7-2
CDR3nt: TGTGCCAGCAGCTTCTCTAGCGGGAGCTCCTACGAGCAGTACTTC
CDR3aa: CASSFSSGSSYEQYF

abundance: -
j_gene: TRBJ2-7
d_gene: TRBD1
v_gene: TRBV30
CDR3nt: TGTGCCTGGAACAGGGGGTCATACGAGCAGTACTTC
CDR3aa: CAWNRGSYEQYF

abundance: -
j_gene: TRBJ2-7
d_gene: -
v_gene: TRBV7-8
CDR3nt: TGTGCCAGCAGCTTAGTTTCGACAGGCCACGAGCAGTACTTC
CDR3aa: CASSLVSTGHEQYF

abundance: -
j_gene: TRBJ2-7
d_gene: TRBD1
v_gene: TRBV6-4
CDR3nt: TGTGCCAGCAGTTCAGGGGGCGAGCAGTACTTC
CDR3aa: CASSSGGEQYF

abundance: -
j_gene: TRBJ1-6
d_gene: -
v_gene: TRBV5-1
CDR3nt: TGCGCCAGCAGCTCGGGGTCGTATAATTCACCCCTCCACTTT
CDR3aa: CASSSGSYNSPLHF

abundance: once
j_gene: TRBJ2-1
d_gene: -
v_gene: TRBV28
CDR3nt: TGTGCCAGCAGTTTCCAGGGGGGTGAGCAGTTCTTC
CDR3aa: CASSFQGGEQFF

abundance: -
j_gene: TRBJ2-3
d_gene: -
v_gene: TRBV19
CDR3nt: TGTGCCAGCAAGGATCGGGGTTCAAGCACAGATACGCAGTATTTT
CDR3aa: CASKDRGSSTDTQYF

abundance: -
j_gene: TRBJ2-1
d_gene: -
v_gene: TRBV9
CDR3nt: TGTGCCAGCAGCCCCGGGTTTATAGCGGTCTCCAGGAATGAGCAGTTCTTC
CDR3aa: CASSPGFIAVSRNEQFF

abundance: -
j_gene: TRBJ2-7
d_gene: TRBD2
v_gene: TRBV28
CDR3nt: TGTGCCAGCAGTCCCTCTAGCGGGAGGTCTTACGAGCAGTACTTC
CDR3aa: CASSPSSGRSYEQYF

abundance: few
j_gene: TRBJ1-2
d_gene: TRBD1
v_gene: TRBV7-6
CDR3nt: TGTGCCAGCAGCCCCTACAGGGGAGGCGGCGATGGCTACACCTTC
CDR3aa: CASSPYRGGGDGYTF

abundance: few
j_gene: TRBJ1-2
d_gene: TRBD1
v_gene: TRBV6-5
CDR3nt: TGTGCCACCCTAAGGGGGACAGAAAAAAACTATGGCTACACCTTC
CDR3aa: CATLRGTEKNYGYTF

abundance: -
j_gene: TRBJ1-1
d_gene: TRBD1
v_gene: TRBV5-1
CDR3nt: TGCGCCAGCAGCGGGACAGGGGAGTACGCTGAAGCTTTCTTT
CDR3aa: CASSGTGEYAEAFF

abundance: -
j_gene: TRBJ1-2
d_gene: TRBD1
v_gene: TRBV28
CDR3nt: TGTGCCAGCAGAGAAACTGGGACAGCTGGCTACACCTTC
CDR3aa: CASRETGTAGYTF

abundance: -
j_gene: TRBJ1-1
d_gene: -
v_gene: TRBV5-1
CDR3nt: TGCGCCAGCAGCTTGCAGGGTTCGGACACTGAAGCTTTCTTT
CDR3aa: CASSLQGSDTEAFF

abundance: -
j_gene: TRBJ2-2
d_gene: TRBD2
v_gene: TRBV25-1
CDR3nt: TGTGCCAGCAGTGGACTAGCGGGAGGGACCGGGGAGCTGTTTTTT
CDR3aa: CASSGLAGGTGELFF

abundance: -
j_gene: TRBJ1-5
d_gene: TRBD1
v_gene: TRBV28
CDR3nt: TGTGCCAGCAGCCTGGCTACAGGGGGTAATCAGCCCCAGCATTTT
CDR3aa: CASSLATGGNQPQHF

abundance: -
j_gene: TRBJ1-6
d_gene: TRBD1
v_gene: TRBV6-5
CDR3nt: TGTGCCAGCAGTTACCGTGACAGGGGCCCTGGATCACCCCTCCACTTT
CDR3aa: CASSYRDRGPGSPLHF

abundance: -
j_gene: TRBJ1-1
d_gene: TRBD1
v_gene: TRBV29-1
CDR3nt: TGCAGCGTCCTCGGACAGGGGGCGACCTACACGAACACTGAAGCTTTCTTT
CDR3aa: CSVLGQGATYTNTEAFF

abundance: -
j_gene: TRBJ1-2
d_gene: -
v_gene: TRBV3-1/TRBV3-2
CDR3nt: TGTGCCAGCAGCCGGACAGAGAGATATGGCTACACCTTC
CDR3aa: CASSRTERYGYTF

abundance: once
j_gene: TRBJ2-2
d_gene: -
v_gene: TRBV6-1
CDR3nt: TGTGCCAGCAGTGGAAGGGGACTCCCCAACACCGGGGAGCTGTTTTTT
CDR3aa: CASSGRGLPNTGELFF

abundance: -
j_gene: TRBJ1-5
d_gene: TRBD1
v_gene: TRBV2
CDR3nt: TGTGCCAGCAGCGGGGACAGGGGTCAGCCCCAGCATTTT
CDR3aa: CASSGDRGQPQHF

abundance: few
j_gene: TRBJ2-3
d_gene: -
v_gene: TRBV5-1
CDR3nt: TGCGCCAGCAGCCGCGGGACGAGCACAGATACGCAGTATTTT
CDR3aa: CASSRGTSTDTQYF

abundance: -
j_gene: TRBJ2-7
d_gene: -
v_gene: TRBV9
CDR3nt: TGTGCCAGCAGCCCAAGGGGCGATTGGGGCTCCTACGAGCAGTACTTC
CDR3aa: CASSPRGDWGSYEQYF

abundance: -
j_gene: TRBJ2-4
d_gene: TRBD1
v_gene: TRBV2
CDR3nt: TGTGCCAGTGAGGACAGGGCGGCTAACATTCAGTACTTC
CDR3aa: CASEDRAANIQYF

abundance: -
j_gene: TRBJ2-1
d_gene: -
v_gene: TRBV5-1
CDR3nt: TGCGCCAGCACCCCGGGACAAGGGAAGCCTGGGGACAATGAGCAGTTCTTC
CDR3aa: CASTPGQGKPGDNEQFF

abundance: -
j_gene: TRBJ1-5
d_gene: TRBD1
v_gene: TRBV6-6
CDR3nt: TGTGCCAGCAGTTACCAAACAGGGGCCGCTCAGCCCCAGCATTTT
CDR3aa: CASSYQTGAAQPQHF

abundance: -
j_gene: TRBJ2-2
d_gene: -
v_gene: TRBV18
CDR3nt: TGTGCCAGCTCACTAACCACGGTTGGCGGGCCGGATACCGGGGAGCTGTTTTTT
CDR3aa: CASSLTTVGGPDTGELFF

abundance: -
j_gene: TRBJ2-1
d_gene: TRBD1
v_gene: TRBV7-8
CDR3nt: TGTGCCAGCAGCCGACAGGGGGAGCAGTTCTTC
CDR3aa: CASSRQGEQFF

abundance: few
j_gene: TRBJ1-4
d_gene: -
v_gene: TRBV2
CDR3nt: TGTGCCAGCAATTTGCAGGGAGGGGAGGAAAAACTGTTTTTT
CDR3aa: CASNLQGGEEKLFF

abundance: -
j_gene: TRBJ1-2
d_gene: TRBD1
v_gene: TRBV6-5
CDR3nt: TGTGCCAGCAGCCGGTCGGACAGGGGATATGGCTACACCTTC
CDR3aa: CASSRSDRGYGYTF

abundance: few
j_gene: TRBJ1-5
d_gene: -
v_gene: TRBV6-6
CDR3nt: TGTGCCAGCAGTCGATCAGGGGCCAGAGGTCAGCCCCAGCATTTT
CDR3aa: CASSRSGARGQPQHF

abundance: -
j_gene: TRBJ1-4
d_gene: -
v_gene: TRBV19
CDR3nt: TGTGCCAGTAGTTCCCACCAGACAGCTTTAAGGGCTAATGAAAAACTGTTTTTT
CDR3aa: CASSSHQTALRANEKLFF

abundance: -
j_gene: TRBJ2-1
d_gene: TRBD2
v_gene: TRBV15
CDR3nt: TGTGCCACCAGCACCTTAAGCGGGAGCTCCTACAATGAGCAGTTCTTC
CDR3aa: CATSTLSGSSYNEQFF

abundance: -
j_gene: TRBJ1-5
d_gene: -
v_gene: TRBV6-1
CDR3nt: TGTGCCAGCAGTGAATCAGGGTATGTCGGGAATCAGCCCCAGCATTTT
CDR3aa: CASSESGYVGNQPQHF